The T cell receptor (beta chain) described here comes from a study of cytomegalovirus exposure and HLA in healthy donors. After removal of 4 bases from V and 6 bases from J, the junction contained 8 bases not matched to a gene. Germline V lookup: CDR1 SGHRS, CDR2 YFSETQ. The CDR3 covers 14 residues. TCRdb's table, derived via immunoSEQ multiplex PCR, lists solely in-frame clones and lacks some. The repertoire consists of under 200,000 clones, with about 90% occurring once and the leading ten covering about 2.9%. About this clone: Its target is not known.

Study conclusions and caveats: 150 or so TCR beta chains were listed as cytomegalovirus-associated. A few CMV-associated chains were confirmed in vitro to be specific for CMV antigens.

This TCR was recovered from a woman aged 18-35 years in good health and CMV-seropositive. The sequenced material came from PBMCs. The chain combines TRBV5-1 with TRBJ2-7, with 9 bases that match TRBD1. The DNA for the CDR3 is TGCGCCAGCAGCCCGCCGGGACAGGGTTCCGAGCAGTACTTC. This translates into CASSPPGQGSEQYF. The full variable domain, completed using reference TRBV5-1 and TRBJ2-7, is KAGVTQTPRYLIKTRGQQVTLSCSPISGHRSVSWYQQTPGQGLQFLFEYFSETQRNKGNFPGRFSGRQFSNSRSEMNVSTLELGDSALYLCASSPPGQGSEQYFGPGTRLTVT.